This T cell receptor (beta chain) came from a study of Graves' ophthalmopathy and Graves' hyperthyroidism. Moderate-to-severe activity, CAS at least 3, NOSPECS at least 4 and duration under 3 months characterized donors with ophthalmopathy. The PBMC fraction was derived from around 9.4 ml of fresh peripheral blood. RNA transcripts were the source from which TCR beta CDR3 regions were amplified. An initial RT-PCR round employing HTBI primers preceded a second-round multiplex PCR. TCRdb called the multiplex PCR reads again in MiXCR, with one record for every CDR3 protein. The sample lists 350,000 to 450,000 distinct CDR3 sequences; around 16% were seen once. V was trimmed by 0 bases and J by 8 bases, leaving 17 bases between them. Germline assignment: CDR1 MNHEY and CDR2 SVGEGT. The CDR3 is 17 amino acids. Findings and limits, study-wide: Most thyroid clonotypes with frequency above 0.001 were detected in blood too. Ophthalmopathy was separated from stable hyperthyroidism by a 13-signature model with approximately 90% sensitivity and around 84% specificity.

This clonotype was recorded many times. What it binds is not known. What was sequenced was peripheral blood. The V call is TRBV6-2 or TRBV6-3, the J call TRBJ1-6, with D possibly TRBD1 on 6 matching bases. This clonotype was obtained from a woman between 18 and 29 years old with Graves' ophthalmopathy. The chain's CDR3 is CASSYSLGGRFDSPLHF. The CDR3, as DNA: TGTGCCAGCAGTTACTCGTTAGGGGGGAGGTTTGATTCACCCCTCCACTTT.